The present T cell receptor (beta chain) was sequenced within a study of T cells expressing NK-cell markers. Findings of the study overall: HCMV specificity was not established for the expanded NKG2C+ T cell clones.

As to this clonotype: Its antigen is not known.

The germline V gene encodes CDR1 SQVTM and CDR2 ANQGSEA. The CDR3 spans 13 residues. TCRdb re-called the 5' RACE reads; every CDR3 protein appears as one record, without DNA. The data show 400,000 or so distinct CDR3 sequences, and the top ten clones hold roughly a tenth. This clonotype originated in a woman aged 50 to 65 in good health. The chain has TRBV29-1 and TRBJ1-1. The source material was blood T cells: a sorted CD56 or NKG2C T cell subset, CD4+ or CD8+ T cells, or bulk PBMC T cells (not recorded which). The CDR3 protein is CSVGMVLNTEAFF.